The present T cell receptor beta chain was sequenced within a study of T cells in Graves' hyperthyroidism and ophthalmopathy. Study-level background: Sampling of peripheral blood happened at initial diagnosis, prior to any treatment. Whole-study findings and limits: A model of 13 V-J features distinguished ophthalmopathy from stable hyperthyroidism.

The authors took PBMCs from about 9.5 ml fresh peripheral blood. Trimming cost V 1 base and J 7 bases, with 23 bases left between them. Germline V gene data show CDR1 as PRHDT and CDR2 as FYEKMQ (reference sequence). This CDR3 region has 17 residues. RNA transcripts yielded amplified TCR beta CDR3 regions. The HTBI primer set was used in a first-round RT-PCR of the TCR CDR3. TCRdb processed the multiplex PCR reads anew with MiXCR; each CDR3 protein has one entry. The data show some 570,000 distinct CDR3 sequences, 13% to 15% seen once. This clonotype appeared a few times. Its antigen is as yet unknown. The chain is built from TRBV13 and TRBJ2-7, with TRBD2 as a possible D gene (5 bases). The clonotype comes from a woman between 18 and 30 years old with Graves' ophthalmopathy. Input material: blood. For the CDR3, the DNA is TGTGCCAGCAGCTTAGAAGGACTGGGAGCCGGGCTGGGAGAGCAGTACTTC. Amino acids: CASSLEGLGAGLGEQYF.